The present entry profiles one T cell receptor (beta chain) with its context. A junction end diverges from the germline sequence, so it may reflect a read error. This record belongs to a study of CD4 and CD8 cells across lung adenocarcinoma regions. TCRdb itself ran the PCR reads through MiXCR, one entry per CDR3 protein. The sample carries about 11,000 distinct CDR3 sequences, approximately 50% recorded once. The patients had localized lung adenocarcinoma, a non-small cell subtype. The germline V gene encodes CDR1 MNHNS and CDR2 SASEGT. The CDR3 length is 16 residues. The sequenced sample was CD8+ T cells from the margin of a lung tumor. J is TRBJ2-4 and V is TRBV6-1, with D perhaps given as TRBD1 or TRBD2 (5 bases each). With the DNA end fitting TRBJ2-5 better, the J assignment may be wrong. This clonotype was sampled from a male donor with lung adenocarcinoma. The CD4 and CD8 labels of this study may be unreliable. CDR3 nucleotide sequence: TGTGCCTGCAGTGAGGCTTGGGGCAGGGTCGGGAAGACCCAGTACTTC. Its translation: CACSEAWGRVGKTQYF.